This TCR beta chain was documented in a study of Graves' ophthalmopathy and Graves' hyperthyroidism. On the study more broadly: Prior to any treatment, peripheral blood was collected at the time of initial diagnosis. Findings and limits, study-wide: The blood repertoire also included most expanded thyroid clonotypes above 0.001 frequency. Ophthalmopathy progression was predicted by the model at just over 70% sensitivity and approximately 73% specificity.

No progression to ophthalmopathy over 18 months defined stable hyperthyroidism. The germline CDR1 and CDR2 sequences are KGHDR and SFDVKD. The CDR3 covers 15 residues. This clonotype occurred many times. Its matching antigen is unknown. This may stem from a read error, because a much larger clone lies one nucleotide away. Amplification from RNA transcripts yielded the TCR beta CDR3 regions. The first-round RT-PCR employed HTBI primers together with the Qiagen OneStep RT-PCR kit. A multiplex PCR was then performed as the second round. One entry per CDR3 protein results from TCRdb running MiXCR on the multiplex PCR reads. The sample carries some 380,000 distinct CDR3 sequences, 15% to 17% recorded once.

This receptor was taken from a woman between 18 and 30 years old with stable Graves' hyperthyroidism. The sequenced sample consisted of peripheral blood. The chain recombines TRBV24-1 with TRBJ2-7, with 11 positions matching TRBD1. In DNA form, the CDR3 reads TGTGCCGCCAGTGAGACCGGGACAGGGGGCTACGAGCAGTACTTC. Translating it yields CAASETGTGGYEQYF.